The present TCR beta chain was sequenced within a study of Ad26.COV2.S vaccination and SARS-CoV-2 variants. Using immunoSEQ multiplex PCR, the repertoire was profiled, and TCRdb retains in-frame clones only, with some absent. The table records approximately 500,000 clones, 87% of them present only once. Indicated treatment: 15 to 20 received Ad26.COV2.S at low or high dose, single or two shots; 5 received placebo; per-sample allocation not given. Each sample was drawn 63 days after the first injection (of vaccine or placebo). The sample in question was peripheral blood, obtained in a trial of Ad26.COV2.S vaccine versus placebo. The sequence derives from a person aged 18-60 years who received the Ad26.COV2.S COVID-19 vaccine or a placebo.

CDR3 DNA: TGTGCCAGCAGCCTAAGGGTCACTGAAGCTTTCTTT. The encoded protein is CASSLRVTEAFF. V gene TRBV28 combines with J gene TRBJ1-1; D remains unclear. There are 12 residues in the CDR3. Trimming stripped 6 bases from V and 4 bases from J, with 9 bases between. Germline V gene data show CDR1 as MDHEN and CDR2 as SYDVKM.